Listed below are T cell receptor beta chains from one sample, sequenced in a study of cytomegalovirus exposure and HLA in healthy donors. Clones were read by immunoSEQ multiplex PCR, and TCRdb kept only the in-frame ones, dropping some. The sample records more than 95,000 clones, about 86% being singletons. Sequencing input: PBMCs. The receptors were gathered from a woman aged 25 to 45 in good health and CMV-seronegative. Both conserved end residues are part of each CDR3. Fields, in order: V gene, J gene, D gene, CDR3 protein. D genes are given only for firm matches.

v_call: TRBV6-1; j_call: TRBJ1-1; d_call: TRBD1; cdr3_aa: CASRTDRLNTEAFF
v_call: TRBV4-2; j_call: TRBJ1-1; d_call: -; cdr3_aa: CASSLFQGVNTEAFF
v_call: TRBV6-5; j_call: TRBJ2-2; d_call: TRBD2; cdr3_aa: CASSQTSTDTGELFF
v_call: TRBV27; j_call: -; d_call: TRBD2; cdr3_aa: CASSLTSAAYEQYF
v_call: TRBV30; j_call: TRBJ2-3; d_call: TRBD2; cdr3_aa: CAWSGLRLAIITDTQYF
v_call: TRBV11-2; j_call: TRBJ2-2; d_call: TRBD2; cdr3_aa: CASSLNNWLAGTGELFF
v_call: TRBV6-4; j_call: TRBJ1-1; d_call: -; cdr3_aa: CASSDSYGDTEAFF
v_call: TRBV19; j_call: TRBJ1-1; d_call: -; cdr3_aa: CASSMEGLIAEAFF
v_call: TRBV6-5; j_call: TRBJ2-7; d_call: -; cdr3_aa: CASHNSYEQYF
v_call: TRBV28; j_call: TRBJ2-5; d_call: TRBD2; cdr3_aa: CASSRISGGLETQYF
v_call: TRBV7-9; j_call: TRBJ2-7; d_call: -; cdr3_aa: CSSSSRGGPYEQYF
v_call: TRBV30; j_call: TRBJ2-1; d_call: TRBD2; cdr3_aa: CAWNRLADPKPSSYNEQFF
v_call: TRBV7-3; j_call: TRBJ1-2; d_call: -; cdr3_aa: CASSLIANYGYTF
v_call: TRBV7-9; j_call: TRBJ2-7; d_call: -; cdr3_aa: CASSLKDTGHEQYF
v_call: TRBV11-2; j_call: TRBJ2-7; d_call: -; cdr3_aa: CASSPFGGPSYEQYF
v_call: TRBV4-3; j_call: TRBJ2-1; d_call: -; cdr3_aa: CASSGMGLYNEQFF
v_call: TRBV19; j_call: TRBJ2-1; d_call: TRBD1; cdr3_aa: CASRGQGNNEQFF
v_call: TRBV5-1; j_call: TRBJ2-7; d_call: TRBD1; cdr3_aa: CASSLDKDRGSYEQYF
v_call: TRBV11-2; j_call: TRBJ2-7; d_call: -; cdr3_aa: CASSFPGTLTYEQYF
v_call: TRBV6-5; j_call: TRBJ2-3; d_call: -; cdr3_aa: CASSSESGTQYF
v_call: TRBV11-2; j_call: TRBJ2-2; d_call: -; cdr3_aa: CASSLDPSGTGELFF
v_call: TRBV19; j_call: TRBJ1-5; d_call: -; cdr3_aa: CATNERGYQPQHF
v_call: TRBV6-5; j_call: TRBJ2-7; d_call: TRBD1; cdr3_aa: CASSSGTGGAYEQYF
v_call: TRBV25-1; j_call: TRBJ1-1; d_call: -; cdr3_aa: CASSADRLGTEAFF
v_call: TRBV7-2; j_call: TRBJ2-3; d_call: -; cdr3_aa: CASSFQSSTDTQYF
v_call: TRBV5-1; j_call: TRBJ1-4; d_call: TRBD1; cdr3_aa: CASSQDRVATNEKLFF
v_call: TRBV2; j_call: TRBJ2-3; d_call: TRBD2; cdr3_aa: CASTREVGTDTQYF
v_call: TRBV6-5; j_call: TRBJ2-5; d_call: -; cdr3_aa: CASSYEGEQEAQYF
v_call: TRBV19; j_call: TRBJ1-2; d_call: TRBD1; cdr3_aa: CASIPPDRHGYTF
v_call: TRBV20-1; j_call: TRBJ2-5; d_call: -; cdr3_aa: CSAPLIETQYF
v_call: TRBV15; j_call: TRBJ2-1; d_call: -; cdr3_aa: CATSSGSGAGRNEQFF
v_call: TRBV6-5; j_call: TRBJ2-5; d_call: TRBD1; cdr3_aa: CASASGDRGQETQYF
v_call: TRBV28; j_call: TRBJ1-6; d_call: TRBD1; cdr3_aa: CASSSGQPNSPLHF
v_call: TRBV18; j_call: TRBJ2-7; d_call: -; cdr3_aa: CASSPWQVYEQYF
v_call: TRBV11-2; j_call: TRBJ2-7; d_call: TRBD1; cdr3_aa: CASSLDPGQVYEQYF
v_call: TRBV28; j_call: TRBJ1-2; d_call: -; cdr3_aa: CASSGGYGYTF
v_call: TRBV11-2; j_call: TRBJ1-5; d_call: TRBD1; cdr3_aa: CASSSTGAGWPQHF
v_call: TRBV7-9; j_call: TRBJ2-3; d_call: -; cdr3_aa: CASTGELSSTDTQYF
v_call: TRBV28; j_call: TRBJ2-3; d_call: TRBD2; cdr3_aa: CASTSLLAGGPGTDTQYF
v_call: TRBV13; j_call: TRBJ1-2; d_call: -; cdr3_aa: CASSTPEESYYGYTF
v_call: TRBV7-6; j_call: TRBJ2-5; d_call: TRBD2; cdr3_aa: CASSLANGGETQYF
v_call: TRBV7-9; j_call: TRBJ2-5; d_call: -; cdr3_aa: CASKMLSTSAGQETQYF
v_call: TRBV19; j_call: TRBJ2-2; d_call: TRBD2; cdr3_aa: CASSPGLARELFF
v_call: TRBV9; j_call: TRBJ2-5; d_call: TRBD2; cdr3_aa: CASSVATPGTSEETQYF
v_call: TRBV6-4; j_call: TRBJ2-1; d_call: TRBD2; cdr3_aa: CASSAGRESYNEQFF
v_call: TRBV7-9; j_call: TRBJ2-5; d_call: TRBD2; cdr3_aa: CSSSLPIRTSGVETQYF
v_call: TRBV25-1; j_call: TRBJ2-3; d_call: -; cdr3_aa: CASSLDGSGTDTQYF
v_call: TRBV28; j_call: TRBJ1-1; d_call: -; cdr3_aa: CASIGTSRRLAFF
v_call: TRBV6-5; j_call: TRBJ2-1; d_call: -; cdr3_aa: CASSFTSPYNEQFF
v_call: TRBV14; j_call: TRBJ2-4; d_call: -; cdr3_aa: CASSQVALAKNIQYF
v_call: TRBV6-5; j_call: TRBJ1-1; d_call: TRBD1; cdr3_aa: CASSPRTGNTEAFF
v_call: TRBV28; j_call: TRBJ2-7; d_call: -; cdr3_aa: CASRAGSGYEQYF
v_call: TRBV7-2; j_call: TRBJ1-3; d_call: -; cdr3_aa: CASSLLPSGNTIYF